What follows are 10 T cell receptor beta chains derived from one specimen sequenced in a study of naive and memory T cell subsets. An equimolar mix of two oligonucleotides served as the beta constant-region primer for TRBC1 and TRBC2. Via MiXCR, TCRdb re-called the UMI-ligation and nested PCR reads, giving one row per CDR3 protein. This table has around 160,000 distinct CDR3 sequences, over 15% appearing once. Sequencing was done on a sample of naive CD4+ T cells from blood. The receptor set was obtained from a human donor in good health.

The rearrangement uses TRBV28 and TRBJ2-1; D uncertain. The CDR3 spans 15 residues. V lost 5 bases and J 2 bases, leaving 13 bases between the germline ends. Germline V gene sequence: CDR1 MDHEN, CDR2 SYDVKM. CDR3 protein: CASSMATGTYNEQFF. CDR3 in DNA: TGTGCCAGCAGTATGGCGACTGGTACCTACAATGAGCAGTTCTTC.

This chain joins TRBV29-1 and TRBJ2-1, with TRBD2 matching over 7 bases. CDR3 length equals 14 residues. Unmatched junction bases numbered 12, after V lost 4 bases and J lost 9 bases. Per germline, CDR1 SQVTM and CDR2 ANQGSEA. For the CDR3, the DNA is TGCAGCGTTGCGGCGGGAGTGAATTCTGGTGAGCAGTTCTTC. Amino acids: CSVAAGVNSGEQFF.

The CDR3 protein is CASTPPGPRQQPQHF. Here the CDR3 DNA reads TGTGCCAGCACCCCCCCGGGGCCCCGCCAACAGCCCCAGCATTTT. The chain carries TRBV12-3 or TRBV12-4 and TRBJ1-5, with a possible D match to TRBD1 (5 bases). The germline V and J ends were trimmed by 7 bases and 7 bases, with 20 bases remaining between them. The CDR3 extends over 15 amino acids.

V and J are TRBV27 and TRBJ2-7; TRBD2 matches at 10 bases. CDR1 is MNHEY, CDR2 SMNVEV, per germline (reference sequence). With 4 bases clipped from V and 2 bases from J, the junction kept 5 bases outside the gene matches. The CDR3 sequence is 15 residues long. The CDR3 DNA follows: TGTGCCAGCAGTTCCTGGACTAGCGGAACCTACGAGCAGTACTTC. As protein: CASSSWTSGTYEQYF.

The V gene is TRBV5-1, the J gene TRBJ2-1; weak D call: TRBD2 (5 bases). CDR1 is SGHRS, CDR2 YFSETQ, per germline. The V and J ends lost 5 bases and 9 bases respectively, with 18 bases between them. CDR3 length: 14 amino acids. The DNA for the CDR3 is TGCGCCAGCAGTGAGGATGGTAGCGCCACTGAGCAGTTCTTC. It codes for CASSEDGSATEQFF.

This clonotype was found a few times. The rearrangement links TRBV20-1 to TRBJ2-4, with D unclear. Germline V lookup: CDR1 DFQATT, CDR2 SNEGSKA (reference sequence). This CDR3 has 13 residues. V lost 6 bases, J lost 6 bases, and 15 bases lay in between. The CDR3 region is CSAAADSRNIQYF. DNA for the CDR3: TGCAGTGCCGCCGCCGACTCCCGAAACATTCAGTACTTC.

The chain is built from TRBV25-1 and TRBJ2-1, with D possibly TRBD1 on 6 matching bases. V was trimmed by 4 bases and J by 10 bases, leaving 20 bases between them. This CDR3 is 15 amino acids long. Germline lookup yields CDR1 MGHDK and CDR2 SYGVNS. DNA of the CDR3: TGTGCCAGCAGTGCGCACAGGGCAGCGTCAGGGGAGCAGTTCTTC. Its protein product is CASSAHRAASGEQFF.

This clonotype appeared a few times. The chain has TRBV30 and TRBJ1-5, with a tentative D call TRBD1 (5 bases). The CDR3 covers 16 residues. Trimming shortened V by 1 base and J by 1 base, and 14 bases separated the two germline ends. CDR1 and CDR2 (germline): GTSNPN, SVGIG (reference sequence). The CDR3 bases are TGTGCCTGGAGTGCCGGGTGGGGGGAAAGCAATCAGCCCCAGCATTTT. It yields the protein CAWSAGWGESNQPQHF.

The chain links TRBV3-1 to TRBJ1-2, with D uncertain. Trimming removed 2 bases at V and 4 bases at J, with 11 bases between. Germline values: CDR1 LGHDT, CDR2 YNNKEL (reference sequence). This CDR3 spans 14 amino acids. This chain's CDR3 is CASSQFPDSYGYTF. CDR3 coding DNA: TGTGCCAGCAGCCAATTCCCAGACTCCTATGGCTACACCTTC.

This clonotype was counted a few times. This chain links TRBV6-1 with TRBJ2-7; TRBD2 matches 13 bases. The germline gives CDR1 MNHNS, CDR2 SASEGT. The CDR3 loop spans 15 amino acids. The trim removed 6 bases at V and 1 base at J, leaving 3 bases unmatched. The CDR3, as DNA: TGTGCCAGCAGGCCGGGACTAGCGGGATCCTACGAGCAGTACTTC. Its protein product is CASRPGLAGSYEQYF.